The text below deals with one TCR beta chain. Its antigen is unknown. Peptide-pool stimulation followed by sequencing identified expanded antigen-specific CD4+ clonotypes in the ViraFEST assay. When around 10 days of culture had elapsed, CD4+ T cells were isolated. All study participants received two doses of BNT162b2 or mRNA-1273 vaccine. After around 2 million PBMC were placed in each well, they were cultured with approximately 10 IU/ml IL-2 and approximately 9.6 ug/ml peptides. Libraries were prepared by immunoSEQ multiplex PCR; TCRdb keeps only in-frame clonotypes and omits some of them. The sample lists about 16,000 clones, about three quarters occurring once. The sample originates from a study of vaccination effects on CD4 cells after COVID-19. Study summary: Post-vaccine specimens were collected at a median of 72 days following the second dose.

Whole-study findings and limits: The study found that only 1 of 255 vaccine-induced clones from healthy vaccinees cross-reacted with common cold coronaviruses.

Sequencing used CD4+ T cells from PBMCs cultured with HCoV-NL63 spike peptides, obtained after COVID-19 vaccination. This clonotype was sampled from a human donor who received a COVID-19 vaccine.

CDR3 region: CASSLSTDRMSSYEQYF. The CDR3 DNA follows: TGTGCCAGCAGCCTAAGCACGGACAGAATGAGCTCCTACGAGCAGTACTTC. The chain joins TRBV5-5 to TRBJ2-7; TRBD1 might be the D (6 bases). In germline, CDR1 is SGHKS, CDR2 YYEKEE (reference sequence). The CDR3 length is 17 residues. Trimming cost V 4 bases and J 0 bases, with 20 bases left between them.